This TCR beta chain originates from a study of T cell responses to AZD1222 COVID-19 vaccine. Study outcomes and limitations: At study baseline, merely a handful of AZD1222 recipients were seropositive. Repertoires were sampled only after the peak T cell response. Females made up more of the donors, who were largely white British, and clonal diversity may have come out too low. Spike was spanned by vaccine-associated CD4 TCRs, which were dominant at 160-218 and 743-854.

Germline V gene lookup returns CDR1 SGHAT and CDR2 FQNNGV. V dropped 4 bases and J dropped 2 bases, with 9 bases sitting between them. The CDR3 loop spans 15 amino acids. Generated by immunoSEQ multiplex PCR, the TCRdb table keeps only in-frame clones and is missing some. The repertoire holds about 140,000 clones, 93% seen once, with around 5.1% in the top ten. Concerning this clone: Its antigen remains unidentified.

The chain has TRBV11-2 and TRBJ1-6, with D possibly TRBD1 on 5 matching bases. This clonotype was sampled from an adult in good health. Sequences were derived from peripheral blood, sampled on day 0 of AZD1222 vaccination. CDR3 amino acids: CASSSRATYNSPLHF. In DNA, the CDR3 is TGTGCCAGCAGCTCCAGGGCAACCTATAATTCACCCCTCCACTTT.